The 32 T cell receptor beta chains below all came from one sample that was sequenced in a study of identical twins. TCRdb ran MiXCR on the 5' RACE reads and lists one entry per CDR3 protein. The data contain roughly 500,000 distinct CDR3 sequences, roughly 21% of them singletons. The data also belong to a second study, concerning T cells expressing NK-cell markers.

The material sequenced was CD4+ T cells sorted from blood. These receptors were taken from a woman aged 18-29 years in good health.

The chain uses TRBV18 and TRBJ2-4; D gene uncertain. V gave up 3 bases and J gave up 8 bases, with 17 bases separating them. The CDR3 consists of 15 residues. Looked up from germline, CDR1 is KGHSH and CDR2 is LQKENI. The CDR3 sequence is CASSPSPKNRDIQYF. DNA for the CDR3: TGTGCCAGCTCACCTTCCCCGAAGAATAGGGACATTCAGTACTTC. The entire variable domain, with the rest obtained from reference TRBV18 and TRBJ2-4, is as follows: NAGVMQNPRHLVRRRGQEARLRCSPMKGHSHVYWYRQLPEEGLKFMVYLQKENIIDESGMPKERFSAEFPKEGPSILRIQQVVRGDSAAYFCASSPSPKNRDIQYFGAGTRLSVL.

V gene TRBV4-1 combines with J gene TRBJ1-5; possible D gene TRBD1, 5 bases. With 4 bases removed from V and 0 bases from J, the gap between germline ends came to 13 bases. The CDR3 length is 16 residues. Germline CDR1 reads MGHRA; CDR2 reads YSYEKL. The CDR3 coding sequence is TGCGCCAGCAGCCTGGGCAGGGATCTTAGCAATCAGCCCCAGCATTTT. Amino acid sequence: CASSLGRDLSNQPQHF.

V is TRBV29-1 and J is TRBJ2-7; D may be TRBD1 or TRBD2 (5 bases each). CDR3 size: 13 residues. CDR1 and CDR2 from the germline V gene are SQVTM and ANQGSEA. V was clipped by 3 bases and J by 3 bases, with 12 bases between them. CDR3 DNA: TGCAGCGTTGACTACGGTGGGGGCTACGAGCAGTACTTC. It yields the protein CSVDYGGGYEQYF.

This chain joins TRBV24-1 and TRBJ2-3, with D tentatively TRBD2 (6 bases). Trimming took 3 bases from V and 5 from J, leaving 14 bases between them. The CDR3 is 15 amino acids. Germline CDR1 KGHDR, CDR2 SFDVKD. CDR3 coding DNA: TGTGCCACCAGTGATAATTCGGGGAGGCGAGATACGCAGTATTTT. This translates into CATSDNSGRRDTQYF.

This clonotype was detected a few times. The rearrangement joins TRBV9 to TRBJ2-1; no clear D gene. V was shortened by 5 bases and J by 8 bases, with 17 bases between the two germline ends. The CDR3 covers 14 residues. The germline V gene encodes CDR1 SGDLS and CDR2 YYNGEE. The CDR3 DNA sequence: TGTGCCAGCAGTCCTAGTAATATAGCAGATGAGCAGTTCTTC. As protein: CASSPSNIADEQFF. Using reference TRBV9 and TRBJ2-1 for the parts outside the CDR3, the full variable domain is DSGVTQTPKHLITATGQRVTLRCSPRSGDLSVYWYQQSLDQGLQFLIQYYNGEERAKGNILERFSAQQFPDLHSELNLSSLELGDSALYFCASSPSNIADEQFFGPGTRLTVL.

The chain combines TRBV6-5 with TRBJ2-7; D is ambiguous. Germline values: CDR1 MNHEY, CDR2 SVGAGI. This CDR3 is built from 11 residues. V lost 6 bases, J lost 6 bases, and 9 bases lay in between. CDR3 in DNA: TGTGCCAGCAGCGACCCGATCGAGCAGTACTTC. It translates to CASSDPIEQYF.

The genes are TRBV7-9 and TRBJ2-7, with D perhaps matching TRBD2 (6 bases). Germline-derived CDR1 and CDR2 are SEHNR and FQNEAQ (reference sequence). Trimming pared 6 bases from V and 3 bases from J, leaving 12 bases between. The CDR3 spans 13 residues. The CDR3 sequence: CASRPSGYYEQYF. In DNA form, the CDR3 reads TGTGCCAGCAGGCCCAGCGGGTACTACGAGCAGTACTTC.

This clonotype was seen only a few times. The chain joins TRBV20-1 to TRBJ2-7, with D hard to call. Per germline, CDR1 DFQATT and CDR2 SNEGSKA (reference sequence). The CDR3 is made up of 11 amino acids. Trimming stripped 5 bases from V and 3 bases from J, with 8 bases between. CDR3 sequence (DNA): TGCAGTGCTCCCACCCTCTACGAGCAGTACTTC. Encoded protein: CSAPTLYEQYF.

The chain has TRBV12-3 or TRBV12-4 and TRBJ2-1; the match to TRBD1 covers 7 bases. The V and J ends lost 6 bases and 8 bases, in that order; junction bases with no gene match: 25. The length of the CDR3 is 19 residues. This CDR3 is CASSPGQGGHPSQNDEQFF. CDR3 nucleotides: TGTGCCAGCAGCCCCGGACAAGGGGGCCACCCGAGCCAGAACGATGAGCAGTTCTTC.

This chain connects TRBV20-1 to TRBJ2-3; D not resolved. This CDR3 has 14 residues. V dropped 5 bases and J dropped 2 bases, with 14 bases sitting between them. Germline V lookup: CDR1 DFQATT, CDR2 SNEGSKA (reference sequence). The CDR3 sequence: CSAGGPESTDTQYF. In DNA form, the CDR3 reads TGCAGTGCTGGTGGGCCGGAGTCCACAGATACGCAGTATTTT.

This sequence joins TRBV7-9 and TRBJ2-6; D remains unclear. V gave up 7 bases and J gave up 0 bases, with 10 bases separating them. The CDR3 is made up of 15 amino acids. The germline V gene encodes CDR1 SEHNR and CDR2 FQNEAQ (reference sequence). CDR3 loop: CASMTRASGANVLTF. The DNA of the CDR3 is TGTGCCAGCATGACACGGGCCTCTGGGGCCAACGTCCTGACTTTC.

This clonotype was found a few times. V and J are TRBV20-1 and TRBJ2-6; no definite D call. Germline loops: CDR1 DFQATT, CDR2 SNEGSKA (reference sequence). Trimming took off 0 bases at V and 1 base at J, with 10 bases between the two ends. This CDR3 has 16 amino acids. The CDR3 DNA sequence: TGCAGTGCTAGAGATCCGGCCTCGTCTGGGGCCAACGTCCTGACTTTC. This sequence encodes CSARDPASSGANVLTF.

The chain combines TRBV28 with TRBJ2-7; TRBD2 matches 13 bases. This CDR3 is 15 amino acids long. Germline CDR1 MDHEN, CDR2 SYDVKM. Trimming removed 6 bases from V and 4 bases from J; junction bases left unmatched: 6. CDR3 bases: TGTGCCAGCAGAACTAGCGGGAGGGCCTGGTACGAGCAGTACTTC. Protein sequence: CASRTSGRAWYEQYF.

The V and J genes are TRBV20-1 and TRBJ1-1, with 8 bases fitting TRBD1. V trimming: 6 bases; J trimming: 1 base; junction bases outside the gene matches: 4. The V gene's germline CDR1 is DFQATT and CDR2 SNEGSKA (reference sequence). The CDR3 runs 13 residues. CDR3 in amino acids: CSAPDRANTEAFF. CDR3 coding DNA: TGCAGTGCACCGGACAGGGCGAACACTGAAGCTTTCTTT.

This clonotype turned up a few times. The chain employs TRBV15 and TRBJ2-3; D is ambiguous. Germline-derived CDR1 and CDR2 are LNHNV and YYDKDF (reference sequence). V was cut by 5 bases and J by 0 bases, with 24 bases left in between. The CDR3 has 19 amino acids. CDR3 amino acids: CATSAVLSGLDTSTDTQYF. The CDR3 region has the DNA TGTGCCACCAGCGCAGTGTTGTCGGGCCTTGATACCAGCACAGATACGCAGTATTTT.

This rearrangement joins TRBV20-1 to TRBJ1-2; no definite D call. Between the trimmed V and J ends, which lost 0 bases and 8 bases, there was a span of 4 bases. Germline CDR1 and CDR2: DFQATT and SNEGSKA (reference sequence). The CDR3 totals 10 residues. The CDR3 is CSARDGGYTF. CDR3 DNA sequence: TGCAGTGCTAGAGATGGAGGCTACACCTTC.

This clonotype was observed many times. The chain combines TRBV20-1 with TRBJ2-5; TRBD2 matches 7 bases. J was trimmed by 4 bases and V by 3 bases; bases with no gene match: 5. The CDR3 has 13 residues. The V gene's germline CDR1 is DFQATT and CDR2 SNEGSKA (reference sequence). The CDR3 protein is CSASGTGGETQYF. In DNA, the CDR3 is TGCAGTGCTAGCGGGACGGGAGGAGAGACCCAGTACTTC.

The CDR3 loop is CSARGPKRRQEQFF. The CDR3 bases are TGCAGTGCTAGAGGGCCCAAGAGACGACAGGAGCAGTTCTTC. V is TRBV20-1 and J is TRBJ2-1; D is possibly TRBD1 (5 bases). The germline V and J ends were trimmed by 1 base and 10 bases, with 17 bases remaining between them. This CDR3 is 14 amino acids long. Germline V gene lookup returns CDR1 DFQATT and CDR2 SNEGSKA (reference sequence).

This chain links TRBV2 with TRBJ1-6, with D maybe TRBD1 (6 bases). This CDR3 is built from 13 residues. The V gene lost 7 bases and the J gene lost 10 bases, with 14 bases spanning the gap. Germline V gene data show CDR1 as SNHLY and CDR2 as FYNNEI. CDR3 nucleotide sequence: TGTGCCAGCAAGGGGGACGTGAGGTCACCCCTCCACTTT. Residues: CASKGDVRSPLHF. The complete variable domain, with remaining parts taken from reference TRBV2 and TRBJ1-6, reads EPEVTQTPSHQVTQMGQEVILRCVPISNHLYFYWYRQILGQKVEFLVSFYNNEISEKSEIFDDQFSVERPDGSNFTLKIRSTKLEDSAMYFCASKGDVRSPLHFGNGTRLTVT.

J is TRBJ1-5 and V is TRBV5-6, with D perhaps matching TRBD1 (5 bases). Trimming took off 2 bases at V and 5 bases at J, with 11 bases between the two ends. Germline V lookup: CDR1 SGHDT, CDR2 YYEEEE. CDR3 length: 14 residues. CDR3 sequence (DNA): TGTGCCAGCAGCTTTGGTGCAGGGTATCAGCCCCAGCATTTT. Amino acids: CASSFGAGYQPQHF. Complete variable domain (other parts from reference TRBV5-6 and TRBJ1-5): DAGVTQSPTHLIKTRGQQVTLRCSPKSGHDTVSWYQQALGQGPQFIFQYYEEEERQRGNFPDRFSGHQFPNYSSELNVNALLLGDSALYLCASSFGAGYQPQHFGDGTRLSIL.

This clonotype was observed a handful of times. This chain connects TRBV9 to TRBJ1-1; 8 bases match TRBD1. After removal of 4 bases from V and 3 bases from J, the junction contained 8 bases not matched to a gene. CDR1 is SGDLS and CDR2 is YYNGEE in the germline V gene. This CDR3 has 15 amino acids. The CDR3 nucleotides read TGTGCCAGCAGCACAAGACAGGGGAAGGACACTGAAGCTTTCTTT. Translating it yields CASSTRQGKDTEAFF. Full variable domain (rest looked up from reference TRBV9 and TRBJ1-1): DSGVTQTPKHLITATGQRVTLRCSPRSGDLSVYWYQQSLDQGLQFLIQYYNGEERAKGNILERFSAQQFPDLHSELNLSSLELGDSALYFCASSTRQGKDTEAFFGQGTRLTVV.

This chain uses TRBV20-1 with TRBJ2-5, with 8 bases matching TRBD2. The CDR3 spans 12 residues. J lost 9 bases, V lost 6 bases, and 9 bases had no gene match. In germline, CDR1 is DFQATT, CDR2 SNEGSKA (reference sequence). The DNA for the CDR3 is TGCAGTGCAGCCTCGGGACTAGGGGCCCAGTACTTC. The encoded protein is CSAASGLGAQYF.

The V gene is TRBV7-9, the J gene TRBJ1-1, with unresolved D. Trimming pared 2 bases from V and 4 bases from J, leaving 8 bases between. The CDR3 covers 13 residues. Germline lookup yields CDR1 SEHNR and CDR2 FQNEAQ (reference sequence). The CDR3 protein is CASSLNLGTEAFF. The CDR3 bases are TGTGCCAGCAGCTTAAATCTCGGCACTGAAGCTTTCTTT.

J is TRBJ1-2 and V is TRBV12-3 or TRBV12-4; no clear D gene. Trimming pared 3 bases from V and 3 bases from J, leaving 8 bases between. The CDR3 sequence is 13 residues long. The CDR3 reads CASSFSQDYGYTF. DNA for the CDR3: TGTGCCAGCAGTTTTTCGCAGGACTATGGCTACACCTTC.

The rearrangement uses TRBV12-3 or TRBV12-4 and TRBJ1-1; D is ambiguous. This CDR3 has 11 amino acids. The V and J ends lost 6 bases and 4 bases respectively, with 6 bases between them. The CDR3 sequence is CASRDLTEAFF. CDR3 bases: TGTGCCAGCAGGGACCTCACTGAAGCTTTCTTT.

J is TRBJ1-6 and V is TRBV5-5; D is ambiguous. CDR3 length equals 16 residues. Germline CDR1 SGHKS, CDR2 YYEKEE (reference sequence). Trimming shortened V by 4 bases and J by 6 bases, and 17 bases separated the two germline ends. CDR3 DNA: TGTGCCAGCAGCGGCCGCGAGGTGACTCTTAATTCACCCCTCCACTTT. This gives the protein CASSGREVTLNSPLHF.

The chain has TRBV5-5 and TRBJ2-2; 12 bases are shared with TRBD1. Trimming took 2 bases from V and 6 from J; bases not matched to a gene: 11. The CDR3 has 18 amino acids. Germline CDR1 reads SGHKS; CDR2 reads YYEKEE (reference sequence). The CDR3 spells CASSFRTHGTGGSGELFF. CDR3 sequence (DNA): TGTGCCAGCAGCTTTCGGACCCACGGGACAGGGGGCTCCGGGGAGCTGTTTTTT.

The J gene is TRBJ1-1, the V gene TRBV9; D possibly corresponds to TRBD1 (6 bases). The CDR3 is 13 residues long. Deletions cut 4 bases from V and 7 bases from J, with 14 bases between. The germline V gene encodes CDR1 SGDLS and CDR2 YYNGEE. CDR3 sequence (DNA): TGTGCCAGCAGCACCGGGACACTCCGTGAAGCTTTCTTT. This translates into CASSTGTLREAFF.

This clonotype was observed a handful of times. J is TRBJ2-5 and V is TRBV5-6; D uncertain. CDR3 length equals 14 residues. CDR1 is SGHDT and CDR2 is YYEEEE in the germline V gene. V lost 0 bases and J lost 2, with 8 bases in between. The CDR3 protein is CASSLVDGQETQYF. Here the CDR3 DNA reads TGTGCCAGCAGCTTGGTTGACGGTCAAGAGACCCAGTACTTC.

This clonotype was seen a handful of times. The rearrangement uses TRBV29-1 and TRBJ2-1, with D perhaps matching TRBD2 (5 bases). Germline lookup yields CDR1 SQVTM and CDR2 ANQGSEA. There are 16 residues in the CDR3. V lost 3 bases, J lost 0 bases, and 15 bases lay in between. CDR3 protein: CSVDVALAGSYNEQFF. DNA of the CDR3: TGCAGCGTTGACGTCGCGCTAGCTGGCTCCTACAATGAGCAGTTCTTC.

The chain joins TRBV11-3 to TRBJ2-2, with a possible D match to TRBD2 (6 bases). The V end was cut by 5 bases, the J end by 1 base, with 14 bases between. This CDR3 is built from 16 residues. Germline lookup yields CDR1 SGHNT and CDR2 YENEEA. The CDR3: CASSRDGGLNTGELFF. As DNA, the CDR3 is TGTGCCAGCAGCCGGGACGGAGGGTTGAACACCGGGGAGCTGTTTTTT.

This clonotype was counted only a few times. The chain couples TRBV30 to TRBJ2-5; a possible D gene is TRBD2 (8 bases). Per germline, CDR1 GTSNPN and CDR2 SVGIG (reference sequence). The CDR3 runs 15 residues. Trimming shortened V by 7 bases and J by 4 bases, and 22 bases separated the two germline ends. The CDR3 DNA sequence: TGTGCCTCCTCAGGGGGGACTAGGATTGGAGAGACCCAGTACTTC. Protein: CASSGGTRIGETQYF.